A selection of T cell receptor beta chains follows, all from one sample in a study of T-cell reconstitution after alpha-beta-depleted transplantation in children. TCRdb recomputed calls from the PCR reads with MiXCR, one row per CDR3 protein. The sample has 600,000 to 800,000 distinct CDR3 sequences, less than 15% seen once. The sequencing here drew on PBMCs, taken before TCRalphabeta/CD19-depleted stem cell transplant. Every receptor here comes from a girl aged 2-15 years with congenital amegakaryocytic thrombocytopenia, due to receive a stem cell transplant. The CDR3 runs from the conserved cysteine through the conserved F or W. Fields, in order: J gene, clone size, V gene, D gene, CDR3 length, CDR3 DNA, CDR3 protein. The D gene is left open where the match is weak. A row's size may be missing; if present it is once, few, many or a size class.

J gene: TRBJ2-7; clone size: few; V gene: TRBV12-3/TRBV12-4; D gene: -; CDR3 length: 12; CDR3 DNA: TGTGCCAGCAGCCGAGAAGACGCCCCGAGGAGCTTC; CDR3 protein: CASSREDAPRSF
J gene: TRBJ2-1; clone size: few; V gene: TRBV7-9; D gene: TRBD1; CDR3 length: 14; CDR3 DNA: TGTGCCAGCAGCTTACCGGACAGGCCAAATGAGCAGTTCTTC; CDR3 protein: CASSLPDRPNEQFF
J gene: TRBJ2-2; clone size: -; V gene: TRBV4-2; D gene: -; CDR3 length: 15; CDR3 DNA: TGTGCCAGCAGCCCTCGGACTAATATAGGCGGGGAGCTGTTTTTT; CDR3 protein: CASSPRTNIGGELFF
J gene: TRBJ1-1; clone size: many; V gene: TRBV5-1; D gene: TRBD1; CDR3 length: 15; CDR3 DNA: TGCGCCAGCAGCTTTTTGGAGACAGGGGGCACTGAAGCTTTCTTT; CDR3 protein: CASSFLETGGTEAFF
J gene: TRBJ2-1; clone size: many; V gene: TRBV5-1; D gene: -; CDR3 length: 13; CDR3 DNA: TGCGCCAGCAGCTTGGCCTCCGAGTTTGAGCAGTTCTTC; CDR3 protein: CASSLASEFEQFF
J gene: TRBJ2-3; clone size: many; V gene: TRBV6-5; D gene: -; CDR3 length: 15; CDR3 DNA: TGTGCCAGCAGTTACTCGAGTGGTGGGCAAGATACGCAGTATTTT; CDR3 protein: CASSYSSGGQDTQYF
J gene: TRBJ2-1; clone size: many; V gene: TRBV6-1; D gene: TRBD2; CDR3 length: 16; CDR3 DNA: TGTGCCAGCAGCCCTGGGGTAGCGGGAGGGGGCAATGAGCAGTTCTTC; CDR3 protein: CASSPGVAGGGNEQFF
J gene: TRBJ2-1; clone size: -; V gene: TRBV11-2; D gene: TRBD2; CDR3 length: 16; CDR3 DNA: TGTGCCAGCAGCTTACTGTCGGGAGGGCCCAACAATGAGCAGTTCTTC; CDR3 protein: CASSLLSGGPNNEQFF
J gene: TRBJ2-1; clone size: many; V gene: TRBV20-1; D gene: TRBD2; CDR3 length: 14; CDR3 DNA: TGCAGTGCTAGGACTAGCACTAGGTCCAATGAGCAGTTCTTC; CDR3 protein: CSARTSTRSNEQFF
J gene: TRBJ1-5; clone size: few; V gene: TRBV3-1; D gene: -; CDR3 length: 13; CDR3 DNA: TGTGCCAGCAGCCAACAGGGGCGTCAGCCCCAGCATTTT; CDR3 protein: CASSQQGRQPQHF
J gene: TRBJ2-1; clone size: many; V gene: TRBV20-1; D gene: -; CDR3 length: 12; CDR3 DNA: TGCAGTGCTAGTTGGACTTCAGATGAGCAGTTCTTC; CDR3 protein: CSASWTSDEQFF
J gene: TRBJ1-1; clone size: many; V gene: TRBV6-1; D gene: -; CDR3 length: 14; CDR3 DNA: TGTGCCAGCGTCCTAATGGCCAAGGGCACTGAAGCTTTCTTT; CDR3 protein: CASVLMAKGTEAFF
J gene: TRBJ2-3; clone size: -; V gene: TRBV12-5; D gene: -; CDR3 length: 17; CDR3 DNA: TGTGCTAGTGGTTTGGTATTCCCTCGCGGTAGCACAGATACGCAGTATTTT; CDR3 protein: CASGLVFPRGSTDTQYF
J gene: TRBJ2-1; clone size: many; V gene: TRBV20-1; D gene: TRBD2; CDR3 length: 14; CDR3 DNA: TGCAGTGCTAGAGGGCTAGCGGGAGGGGGTGAGCAGTTCTTC; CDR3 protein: CSARGLAGGGEQFF
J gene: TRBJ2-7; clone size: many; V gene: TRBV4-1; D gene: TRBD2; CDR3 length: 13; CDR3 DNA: TGCGCCAGCAGCCAAGGACTAGCGAGTGAGCAGTACTTC; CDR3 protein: CASSQGLASEQYF
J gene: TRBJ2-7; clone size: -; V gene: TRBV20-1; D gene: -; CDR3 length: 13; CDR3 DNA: TGCAGTGCTAGTACGCGGTCCGGGTACGAGCAGTACTTC; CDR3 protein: CSASTRSGYEQYF
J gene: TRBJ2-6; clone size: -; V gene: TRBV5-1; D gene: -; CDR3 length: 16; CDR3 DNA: TGCGCCAGCAGCCTAATCAGGGGTTCTGGGGCCAACGTCCTGACTTTC; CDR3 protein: CASSLIRGSGANVLTF
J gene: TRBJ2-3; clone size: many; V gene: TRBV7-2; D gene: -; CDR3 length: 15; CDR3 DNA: TGTGCCAGCAGCTTACTACCCCGGAGCACAGATACGCAGTATTTT; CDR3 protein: CASSLLPRSTDTQYF
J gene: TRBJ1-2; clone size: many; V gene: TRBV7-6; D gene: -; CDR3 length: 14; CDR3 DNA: TGTGCCAGCAGCTCTCAACAGGGAGACTATGGCTACACCTTC; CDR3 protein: CASSSQQGDYGYTF
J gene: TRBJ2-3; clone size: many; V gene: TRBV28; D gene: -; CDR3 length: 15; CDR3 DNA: TGTGCCAGCAGGGAAGGCCCGGCCGGCACAGATACGCAGTATTTT; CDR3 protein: CASREGPAGTDTQYF
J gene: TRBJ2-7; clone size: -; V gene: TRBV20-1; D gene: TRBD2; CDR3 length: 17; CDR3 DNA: TGCTGTGTTCCGGGACTAGCGGGAGGGTCTTCCTCCTACGAGCAGTACTTC; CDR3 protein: CCVPGLAGGSSSYEQYF
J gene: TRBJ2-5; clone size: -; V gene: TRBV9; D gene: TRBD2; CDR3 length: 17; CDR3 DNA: TGTGCCAGCAGCGGATCCCTAGCGGGAGGGCCGGAGGAGACCCAGTACTTC; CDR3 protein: CASSGSLAGGPEETQYF
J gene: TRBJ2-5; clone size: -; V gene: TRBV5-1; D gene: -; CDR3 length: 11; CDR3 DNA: TGCGCCAGCAGAGATATAGAGACCCAGTACTTC; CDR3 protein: CASRDIETQYF
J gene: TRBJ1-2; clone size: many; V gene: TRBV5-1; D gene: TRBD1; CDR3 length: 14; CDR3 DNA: TGCGCCAGCAGCTTGGAGGCAGGGGGGGATGGCTACACCTTC; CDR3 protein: CASSLEAGGDGYTF
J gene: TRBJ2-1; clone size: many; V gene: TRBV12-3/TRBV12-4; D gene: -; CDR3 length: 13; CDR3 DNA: TGTGCCAGCAACCAAGGGATTATCAATGAGCAGTTCTTC; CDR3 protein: CASNQGIINEQFF
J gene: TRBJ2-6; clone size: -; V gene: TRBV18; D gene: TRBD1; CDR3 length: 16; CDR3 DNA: TGTGCCAGCTCATTCCAGGGGGACCCTGGGGCCAACGTCCTGACTTTC; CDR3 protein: CASSFQGDPGANVLTF
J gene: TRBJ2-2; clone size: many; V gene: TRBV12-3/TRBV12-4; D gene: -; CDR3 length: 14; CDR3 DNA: TGTGCCAGCAAGAGGGGACAAAACACCGGGGAGCTGTTTTTT; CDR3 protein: CASKRGQNTGELFF
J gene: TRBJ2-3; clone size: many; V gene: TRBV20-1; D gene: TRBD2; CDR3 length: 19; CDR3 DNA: TGCAGTGCCCCCAGAGGGACGGCGGGAGACCTCATTAGCACAGATACGCAGTATTTT; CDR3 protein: CSAPRGTAGDLISTDTQYF
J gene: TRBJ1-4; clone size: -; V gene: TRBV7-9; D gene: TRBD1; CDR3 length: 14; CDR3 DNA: TGTGCCAGCAGCCCAGGAACAGGGGAGGAAAAACTGTTTTTT; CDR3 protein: CASSPGTGEEKLFF
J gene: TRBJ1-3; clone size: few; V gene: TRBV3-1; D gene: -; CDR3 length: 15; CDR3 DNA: TGTGCCAGCAGCCAACGGGGGGCGGCTGGAAACACCATATATTTT; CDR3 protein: CASSQRGAAGNTIYF
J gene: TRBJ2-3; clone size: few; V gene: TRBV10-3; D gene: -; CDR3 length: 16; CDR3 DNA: TGTGCCATCTCACTCCTAGCGTTGACTAGCACAGATACGCAGTATTTT; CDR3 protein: CAISLLALTSTDTQYF
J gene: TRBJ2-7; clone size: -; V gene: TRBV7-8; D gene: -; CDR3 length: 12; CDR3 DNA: TGTGCCAGCCTTGGACCGAGCTACGAGCAGTACTTC; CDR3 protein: CASLGPSYEQYF
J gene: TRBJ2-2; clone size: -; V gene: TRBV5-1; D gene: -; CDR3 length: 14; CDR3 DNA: TGCGCCAGCAGCTTTCGGAGCGGCACCGGGGAGCTGTTTTTT; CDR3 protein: CASSFRSGTGELFF
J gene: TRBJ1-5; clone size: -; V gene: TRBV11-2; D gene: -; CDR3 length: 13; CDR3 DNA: TGTGCCAGCGCCGAGACCACAGATCAGCCCCAGCATTTT; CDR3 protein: CASAETTDQPQHF
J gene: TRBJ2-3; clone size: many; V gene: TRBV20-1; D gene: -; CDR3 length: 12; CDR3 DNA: TGCAGTGCTACCAACCTCAGGGATACGCAGTATTTT; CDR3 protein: CSATNLRDTQYF
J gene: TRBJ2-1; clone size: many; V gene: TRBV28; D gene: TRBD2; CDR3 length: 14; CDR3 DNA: TGTGCCAGCAAAACAGCGGGGGATTGGAATGAGCAGTTCTTC; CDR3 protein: CASKTAGDWNEQFF
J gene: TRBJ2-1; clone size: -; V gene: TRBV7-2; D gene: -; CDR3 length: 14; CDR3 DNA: TGTGCCAGCAGCTCTGGGCCCAGAGGCGTTGAGCAGTTCTTC; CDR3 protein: CASSSGPRGVEQFF